Below, 10 T cell receptor beta chains from the same sample are listed, as sequenced in a study of immune evolution from preneoplasia to lung adenocarcinoma (dated by TCRdb to 2020 to 2023). Receptor libraries were prepared by the immunoSEQ multiplex PCR assay. Entries here come from immuneACCESS through TCRdb and include only in-frame sequences with V and J called. Some clones fail to appear in such tables; in the studies checked, an unresolved V gene covers under half of the shortfall, and the cause of the remainder is unknown. The sample table contains roughly 6,700 clones; only one count was recorded for about four fifths of them. Jointly, the top ten make up 3% to 3.5% of the sample. Sequenced input: FFPE lung adenocarcinoma in situ tissue. Interpreted using the paper, the cell subset or site label stands for: preinvasive adenocarcinoma in situ (AIS). These receptors all come from a donor older than 65 with lung adenocarcinoma.

This clone has only one observation. V usage is TRBV18 and J usage is TRBJ2-1; D call uncertain. V shed 4 bases and J shed 5 bases, with 9 bases lying between them. Looked up from germline, CDR1 is KGHSH and CDR2 is LQKENI. This CDR3 spans 13 amino acids. The DNA of the CDR3 is TGTGCCAGCTCACGTCTAACAGACAATGAGCAGTTCTTC. Its translation is CASSRLTDNEQFF.

This CDR3 is CASSLGSAGKANTEAFF. In DNA, the CDR3 is TGTGCCAGCAGCTTAGGGAGTGCAGGCAAGGCGAACACTGAAGCTTTCTTT. This sequence joins TRBV7-2 and TRBJ1-1; D is unresolved. The CDR3 runs to 17 residues. V lost 1 base to trimming and J lost 1 base, with 16 bases between them. CDR1 and CDR2 (germline): SGHTA, FQGNSA.

V is TRBV11-2 and J is TRBJ1-1, with D perhaps TRBD1 (5 bases). V dropped 6 bases and J dropped 5 bases, with 13 bases sitting between them. This CDR3 is built from 13 residues. The germline CDR1 and CDR2 sequences are SGHAT and FQNNGV. The CDR3, as DNA: TGTGCCAGCAGTCTTAGCGGGGCGACTGAAGCTTTCTTT. It specifies CASSLSGATEAFF. The full variable domain, in which reference TRBV11-2 and TRBJ1-1 provide the parts outside the CDR3, is EAGVAQSPRYKIIEKRQSVAFWCNPISGHATLYWYQQILGQGPKLLIQFQNNGVVDDSQLPKDRFSAERLKGVDSTLKIQPAKLEDSAVYLCASSLSGATEAFFGQGTRLTVV.

The genes are TRBV11-1 and TRBJ2-5; D is undetermined. Per germline, CDR1 SGHAT and CDR2 FQDESV (reference sequence). The CDR3 is 14 amino acids. The ends were cut back, 5 bases at V and 5 bases at J, with 15 bases in the middle. The CDR3: CASSQRMGSETQYF. CDR3 in DNA: TGTGCCAGCAGCCAAAGGATGGGTTCCGAGACCCAGTACTTC.

This clone has more than one count but fewer than ten. This chain connects TRBV2 to TRBJ2-1; D not certain. Germline loops: CDR1 SNHLY, CDR2 FYNNEI. There are 12 residues in the CDR3. V lost 5 bases to trimming and J lost 5 bases, with 7 bases between them. CDR3: CASSQTDNEQFF. In nucleotides, the CDR3 is TGTGCCAGCAGTCAAACAGACAATGAGCAGTTCTTC.

The J gene is TRBJ2-7, the V gene TRBV10-3, with D perhaps being TRBD1 or TRBD2 (5 bases each). V gave up 4 bases and J gave up 6 bases, with 19 bases separating them. Germline CDR1 is ENHRY and CDR2 is SYGVKD. This CDR3 comprises 15 residues. This CDR3 reads CAISAGSGFIAEQYF. CDR3 DNA sequence: TGTGCCATCAGTGCAGGGTCGGGATTCATCGCCGAGCAGTACTTC.

V gene TRBV7-9 combines with J gene TRBJ1-1; D possibly corresponds to TRBD1 (5 bases). The CDR3 is 13 amino acids. The V gene lost 5 bases and the J gene lost 4 bases, with 11 bases spanning the gap. Germline lookup yields CDR1 SEHNR and CDR2 FQNEAQ (reference sequence). DNA of the CDR3: TGTGCCAGCAGCGGATGGGGGGGCACTGAAGCTTTCTTT. Amino acid sequence: CASSGWGGTEAFF.

The chain has TRBV21-1 and TRBJ2-1; the table's D call, TRBD2, was not checked against the DNA. TRBV21-1 is reported as a pseudogene. The CDR3 consists of 18 residues. The chain's CDR3 is CASSKCGEAEDPYNEQFF. The CDR3, as DNA: TGTGCCAGCAGCAAATGTGGAGAAGCGGAGGATCCATACAATGAGCAGTTCTTC.

The gene calls are TRBV5-4 and TRBJ2-2; D unresolved. The CDR3 length is 16 residues. Germline CDR1 is SGHNT and CDR2 is YYREEE (reference sequence). V lost 2 bases, J lost 0 bases, and 11 bases lay in between. The CDR3 DNA follows: TGTGCCAGCAGCTTCGCGATAGGGACGAACACCGGGGAGCTGTTTTTT. It yields the protein CASSFAIGTNTGELFF.

V gene TRBV18 combines with J gene TRBJ2-5; D gene uncertain. Trimming stripped 2 bases from V and 9 bases from J, with 34 bases between. Germline assignment: CDR1 KGHSH and CDR2 LQKENI. This CDR3 has 20 residues. CDR3 in amino acids: CASSPNSPPPAPAPAVAQYF. In DNA form, the CDR3 reads TGTGCCAGCTCACCAAACTCCCCCCCTCCCGCGCCGGCCCCTGCGGTGGCCCAGTACTTC.